These T cell receptor beta chains were read from a single sample in a study of T cells in Graves' hyperthyroidism and ophthalmopathy. TCRdb fed the multiplex PCR reads into MiXCR, producing one record per CDR3 protein. The sample has a few hundred thousand distinct CDR3 sequences, roughly 19% seen once; the top ten hold about two fifths. The sequenced sample was blood. The receptor source for this set is a man in his forties or fifties with Graves' ophthalmopathy. The CDR3 runs from the conserved cysteine through the conserved F or W. The D gene is left open where the match is weak. Not every row has a clone size; where given, it reads once, few, many or a size class.

j_call,v_call,d_call,clone_size,cdr3_aa,cdr3_nt
TRBJ1-5,TRBV7-4,.,many,CAGGGELPQHF,TGTGCTGGTGGTGGGGAATTACCCCAGCATTTT
TRBJ1-1,TRBV10-1,.,few,CASSEQGWGNTEAFF,TGCGCCAGCAGTGAGCAGGGATGGGGGAACACTGAAGCTTTCTTT
TRBJ1-2,TRBV3-1,.,many,CASSQRGTSWGYTF,TGTGCCAGCAGCCAAAGAGGGACTTCGTGGGGCTACACCTTC
TRBJ2-1,TRBV7-9,TRBD1,.,CASSLPAGTGGYEQFF,TGTGCCAGCAGCTTACCCGCCGGGACAGGGGGATATGAGCAGTTCTTC
TRBJ2-7,TRBV20-1,.,.,CSARDLRGYEQYF,TGCAGTGCTAGAGATCTCCGGGGCTACGAGCAGTACTTC
TRBJ1-4,TRBV28,TRBD1,few,CASRPRGRDNEKLFF,TGTGCCAGCAGACCCAGGGGGCGGGATAATGAAAAACTGTTTTTT
TRBJ2-3,TRBV9,.,few,CASSVGPQEDTQYF,TGTGCCAGCAGCGTAGGGCCCCAGGAGGATACGCAGTATTTT
TRBJ2-7,TRBV30,.,many,CAWSVPGPYEQYF,TGTGCCTGGAGTGTACCGGGACCCTACGAGCAGTACTTC
TRBJ2-1,TRBV29-1,TRBD2,few,CSVPGTSGLSSYNEQFF,TGCAGCGTCCCAGGGACTAGCGGCCTTAGCTCCTACAATGAGCAGTTCTTC
TRBJ2-3,TRBV11-1,.,many,CASSLLTNTDTQYF,TGTGCCAGCAGCTTACTTACCAACACAGATACGCAGTATTTT
TRBJ2-1,TRBV9,.,.,CASSVELYNEQFF,TGTGCCAGCAGCGTAGAACTGTACAATGAGCAGTTCTTC
TRBJ2-1,TRBV28,TRBD1,.,CASRPGTDPYNEQFF,TGTGCCAGCAGGCCCGGGACAGACCCCTACAATGAGCAGTTCTTC
TRBJ2-3,TRBV2,.,.,CASTDGRRGTDTQYF,TGTGCCAGCACCGATGGGAGAAGAGGCACAGATACGCAGTATTTT
TRBJ2-7,TRBV3-1,.,.,CASSLKQTYEQYF,TGTGCCAGCAGCCTTAAGCAGACCTACGAGCAGTACTTC
TRBJ2-5,TRBV20-1,.,.,CSAGPRGETQYF,TGCAGTGCTGGGCCCCGAGGGGAGACCCAGTACTTC
TRBJ1-2,TRBV4-2,.,few,CASSQEGQGNYGYTF,TGTGCCAGCAGCCAAGAAGGGCAGGGCAACTATGGCTACACCTTC
TRBJ2-4,TRBV29-1,.,few,CSVGLEAKNIQYF,TGCAGCGTTGGGTTAGAAGCCAAAAACATTCAGTACTTC
TRBJ1-5,TRBV19,.,.,CASSKGIEQPQHF,TGTGCCAGTAGTAAGGGCATAGAGCAGCCCCAGCATTTT
TRBJ2-1,TRBV3-1,TRBD2,many,CASSLWIPSGKSPYNEQFF,TGTGCCAGCAGTCTCTGGATCCCTAGCGGGAAATCTCCCTACAATGAGCAGTTCTTC
TRBJ1-5,TRBV27,.,few,CASSLGARQPQHF,TGTGCCAGCAGCTTGGGGGCACGTCAGCCCCAGCATTTT
TRBJ2-7,TRBV3-1,.,many,CASSQDRIRQVDEQYF,TGTGCCAGCAGCCAAGATCGAATACGGCAGGTGGACGAGCAGTACTTC
TRBJ2-7,TRBV14,.,many,CASSQGPRVVTDEQYF,TGTGCCAGCAGCCAAGGTCCCAGGGTTGTTACGGACGAGCAGTACTTC
TRBJ1-2,TRBV20-1,TRBD1,few,CSAQKQGIGGYTF,TGCAGTGCTCAAAAACAGGGGATAGGTGGCTACACCTTC
TRBJ1-5,TRBV27,.,few,CASSLSRTYSNQPQHF,TGTGCCAGCAGTTTATCCCGTACTTATAGCAATCAGCCCCAGCATTTT
TRBJ2-4,TRBV11-2,.,many,CASSQAIRGEGGIQYF,TGTGCCAGCAGCCAGGCGATAAGGGGGGAAGGGGGCATTCAGTACTTC
TRBJ2-6,TRBV20-1,TRBD1,.,CSAIGQGGSGANVLTF,TGCAGTGCCATCGGACAGGGCGGTTCTGGGGCCAACGTCCTGACTTTC
TRBJ1-1,TRBV20-1,.,few,CSARGTIGMNTEAFF,TGCAGTGCTAGGGGGACAATCGGGATGAACACTGAAGCTTTCTTT
TRBJ2-5,TRBV19,.,few,CASRRTGNSETQYF,TGTGCCAGTAGAAGAACAGGGAACAGCGAGACCCAGTACTTC
TRBJ2-1,TRBV19,TRBD2,.,CASSMIPSGSYYNEQFF,TGTGCCAGTAGTATGATACCTAGCGGGAGCTACTACAATGAGCAGTTCTTC